These 22 T cell receptor beta chains came from one sample sequenced in a study of cytomegalovirus exposure and HLA in healthy donors. Primers included in the PCR were 60 Vbeta and 13 Jbeta primers. Sequenced by immunoSEQ multiplex PCR; TCRdb stores in-frame clones only, minus some. Among about 120,000 clones listed, roughly 80% were seen once. The specimen sequenced was PBMCs. These receptors were obtained from a female donor in good health and CMV-seropositive.

The chain joins TRBV9 to TRBJ1-5; 10 bases agree with TRBD1. Germline V gene data show CDR1 as SGDLS and CDR2 as YYNGEE. The CDR3 covers 15 residues. The V segment lost 0 bases and the J segment 6 bases; nucleotides outside the gene matches: 3. This CDR3 reads CASSVGDRGFQPQHF. The CDR3 DNA sequence: TGTGCCAGCAGCGTAGGGGACAGGGGTTTTCAGCCCCAGCATTTT.

Only a few counts were recorded for this clone. The chain is built from TRBV9 and TRBJ2-6; TRBD1 might be the D (5 bases). CDR3 size: 18 residues. Deletions cut 0 bases from V and 3 bases from J, with 16 bases between. Germline V gene lookup returns CDR1 SGDLS and CDR2 YYNGEE. DNA for the CDR3: TGTGCCAGCAGCGTAGCAGGGCAGGGAAAGGGTGGGGCCAACGTCCTGACTTTC. It encodes CASSVAGQGKGGANVLTF.

The chain is built from TRBV6-5 and TRBJ2-3, with 9 bases lining up with TRBD2. This CDR3 contains 15 residues. After removal of 5 bases from V and 8 bases from J, the junction contained 11 bases not matched to a gene. The germline V gene encodes CDR1 MNHEY and CDR2 SVGAGI. CDR3 in amino acids: CASSPIAGAQITQYF. The DNA for the CDR3 is TGTGCCAGCAGTCCGATAGCGGGGGCACAGATTACGCAGTATTTT.

The chain has TRBV5-1 and TRBJ2-7; tentative D call: TRBD1 (5 bases). V lost 4 bases, J lost 0 bases, and 11 bases lay in between. Germline values: CDR1 SGHRS, CDR2 YFSETQ. CDR3 size: 14 residues. CDR3 nucleotide sequence: TGCGCCAGCAGCCGGACGACAGTCTCCTACGAGCAGTACTTC. Translation gives CASSRTTVSYEQYF.

V usage is TRBV5-6 and J usage is TRBJ2-2; D is uncertain. Trimming stripped 3 bases from V and 6 bases from J, with 9 bases between. CDR1 and CDR2 (germline): SGHDT, YYEEEE. This CDR3 region has 13 residues. The CDR3 DNA follows: TGTGCCAGCAGCTCCCTTCTAGCCGGGGAGCTGTTTTTT. Its translation is CASSSLLAGELFF.

The CDR3 DNA sequence: TGTGCCAGCAGCTCGGACAGGGGGTTGGACACCATATATTTT. This encodes CASSSDRGLDTIYF. This chain connects TRBV28 to TRBJ1-3; TRBD1 matches at 10 bases. The V and J ends lost 6 bases and 8 bases, in that order; junction bases with no gene match: 7. CDR3 size: 14 residues. Germline assignment: CDR1 MDHEN and CDR2 SYDVKM.

The V call is TRBV28, the J call TRBJ2-7; 8 nucleotides match TRBD2. The CDR3 is 15 residues long. J was trimmed by 3 bases and V by 5 bases; bases with no gene match: 9. Germline assignment: CDR1 MDHEN and CDR2 SYDVKM. The CDR3 bases are TGTGCCAGCAGTAGCCCACGGGGGGGAGACTACGAGCAGTACTTC. The encoded protein is CASSSPRGGDYEQYF. The variable domain in full, completed from reference TRBV28 and TRBJ2-7, reads DVKVTQSSRYLVKRTGEKVFLECVQDMDHENMFWYRQDPGLGLRLIYFSYDVKMKEKGDIPEGYSVSREKKERFSLILESASTNQTSMYLCASSSPRGGDYEQYFGPGTRLTVT.

The table lists this clone with a count of one. The J gene is TRBJ2-3, the V gene TRBV10-3; 7 nucleotides line up with TRBD2. CDR3 length: 14 residues. Germline V gives CDR1 ENHRY, CDR2 SYGVKD. Losses at the gene ends were 8 bases for V and 2 bases for J; bases not matched to a gene: 7. This CDR3 is CAIGSGEFTDTQYF. As DNA, the CDR3 is TGTGCCATCGGGAGCGGGGAGTTCACAGATACGCAGTATTTT.

This clone was found a few times. The chain employs TRBV6-6 and TRBJ2-6, with D perhaps TRBD1 (5 bases). There are 13 residues in the CDR3. Trimming pared 8 bases from V and 6 bases from J, leaving 11 bases between. Germline CDR1 and CDR2: MNHNY and SVGAGI (reference sequence). CDR3 sequence: CASQTEEANVLTF. In DNA form, the CDR3 reads TGTGCCAGCCAGACAGAGGAGGCCAACGTCCTGACTTTC.

The CDR3 spells CASSEGGANTGELFF. The CDR3 DNA is TGTGCCAGCAGTGAGGGGGGGGCGAACACCGGGGAGCTGTTTTTT. V and J are TRBV2 and TRBJ2-2, with 7 positions matching TRBD2. J gave up 0 bases and V 3 bases, and 1 base lay outside the gene matches. Germline V gene sequence: CDR1 SNHLY, CDR2 FYNNEI. This CDR3 is 15 amino acids long.

The rearrangement links TRBV4-1 to TRBJ2-3; the match to TRBD2 covers 7 bases. This CDR3 comprises 17 residues. Trimming took 0 bases from V and 5 from J; bases not matched to a gene: 11. Looked up from germline, CDR1 is MGHRA and CDR2 is YSYEKL. The CDR3 protein is CASSQDKASGRQDTQYF. DNA of the CDR3: TGCGCCAGCAGCCAAGATAAGGCTAGCGGACGTCAAGATACGCAGTATTTT.

The rearrangement joins TRBV6-6 to TRBJ2-7; a weak D match, TRBD1 (6 bases). The CDR3 consists of 13 residues. Germline V gene lookup returns CDR1 MNHNY and CDR2 SVGAGI (reference sequence). Trimming took off 1 base at V and 6 bases at J, with 10 bases between the two ends. The CDR3 here is CASSYLQGVEQYF. The CDR3 DNA reads as TGTGCCAGCAGTTACTTACAGGGAGTCGAGCAGTACTTC.

The chain carries TRBV27 and TRBJ1-6, with D unclear. The germline V gene encodes CDR1 MNHEY and CDR2 SMNVEV (reference sequence). Trimming took off 3 bases at V and 7 bases at J, with 16 bases between the two ends. This CDR3 contains 16 residues. CDR3 coding DNA: TGTGCCAGCAGTTTGGCCTTTGGAGGAGTGAATTCACCCCTCCACTTT. As protein: CASSLAFGGVNSPLHF.

The chain uses TRBV6-5 and TRBJ2-2; D may be TRBD2 (6 bases). CDR1 and CDR2 (germline): MNHEY, SVGAGI. The length of the CDR3 is 15 residues. The V and J ends lost 0 bases and 6 bases respectively, with 11 bases between them. DNA of the CDR3: TGTGCCAGCAGTTACTCGACTAGTTTTTCCGGGGAGCTGTTTTTT. Translation gives CASSYSTSFSGELFF.

This clone has just a few counts. The chain carries TRBV4-2 and TRBJ1-2; weak D call: TRBD1 (5 bases). Trimming took off 4 bases at V and 8 bases at J, with 14 bases between the two ends. In germline, CDR1 is LGHNA, CDR2 YNFKEQ. This CDR3 has 13 amino acids. In DNA, the CDR3 is TGTGCCAGCAGCCTGGGACTGGCGACGGGCTACACCTTC. It specifies CASSLGLATGYTF.

This clone is a singleton in its sample. The J gene is TRBJ1-3, the V gene TRBV14, with unresolved D. CDR3 size: 17 residues. Germline V gives CDR1 SGHDN, CDR2 FVKESK. V lost 0 bases, J lost 0 bases, and 12 bases lay in between. The DNA for the CDR3 is TGTGCCAGCAGCCAAGATTTTGGGCTGCGCTCTGGAAACACCATATATTTT. It encodes CASSQDFGLRSGNTIYF.

V is TRBV4-1 and J is TRBJ2-2; 9 positions match TRBD1. CDR1 and CDR2 from the germline V gene are MGHRA and YSYEKL. V shed 5 bases, J shed 0 bases, and the junction held 4 bases outside the gene matches. The CDR3 has 16 amino acids. The CDR3 DNA sequence: TGCGCCAGCAGCTCCCGGGACAGGGCGAACACCGGGGAGCTGTTTTTT. Protein sequence: CASSSRDRANTGELFF.

This chain uses TRBV28 with TRBJ2-5; 9 positions match TRBD1. V was pared by 2 bases and J by 4 bases, with 5 bases of the junction left unmatched. The V gene's germline CDR1 is MDHEN and CDR2 SYDVKM. The CDR3 has 15 amino acids. The CDR3 nucleotides read TGTGCCAGCAGTTTAGCAACAGGGGGCGGAGAGACCCAGTACTTC. This encodes CASSLATGGGETQYF.

The rearrangement uses TRBV7-6 and TRBJ1-6; weak D call: TRBD1 (5 bases). The CDR3 is 14 residues long. The germline CDR1 and CDR2 sequences are SGHVS and FNYEAQ. Trimming shortened V by 6 bases and J by 8 bases, and 14 bases separated the two germline ends. CDR3 in DNA: TGTGCCAGCAGGTCGGGACTGAAGGATTCACCCCTCCACTTT. Protein sequence: CASRSGLKDSPLHF.

V and J are TRBV6-5 and TRBJ2-7, with TRBD1 identical over 11 bases. The length of the CDR3 is 13 residues. Looked up from germline, CDR1 is MNHEY and CDR2 is SVGAGI. Unmatched junction bases numbered 6, after V lost 10 bases and J lost 4 bases. The CDR3 here is CATTGTGGYEQYF. Written as DNA, the CDR3 is TGTGCCACCACCGGGACAGGGGGGTACGAGCAGTACTTC.

The rearrangement uses TRBV5-1 and TRBJ2-3, with 9 bases matching TRBD1. With V trimmed by 7 bases and J by 3 bases, 3 bases remained unmatched. The CDR3 spans 13 residues. CDR1 and CDR2 (germline): SGHRS, YFSETQ. CDR3 residues: CASGTGSTDTQYF. Written as DNA, the CDR3 is TGCGCCAGCGGGACAGGGAGTACAGATACGCAGTATTTT.

The chain carries TRBV4-2 and TRBJ1-4, with TRBD1 as a possible D gene (5 bases). The V end lost 0 bases, the J end lost 0 bases, and 11 bases lay between the germline ends. The CDR3 is 17 residues long. The germline gives CDR1 LGHNA, CDR2 YNFKEQ. CDR3 nucleotides: TGTGCCAGCAGCCAAGAAGGGGCAGCGACAACTAATGAAAAACTGTTTTTT. Translating it yields CASSQEGAATTNEKLFF.